This T cell receptor beta chain was identified in a study of human T cells and chemical hapten exposure. This clonotype was found a few times. The time point denotes: patch test 1, 2 weeks after DPC sensitization. Treatment given: therapeutic diphenylcyclopropenone sensitization with weekly scalp DPC. Using its own MiXCR run on the RACE reads, TCRdb lists one record per CDR3 protein. The profile shows some 340,000 distinct CDR3 sequences, roughly 6.9% of them singletons. The length of the CDR3 is 18 residues. Trimming took 4 bases from V and 0 from J, leaving 16 bases between them. Germline CDR1 is MNHEY and CDR2 is SVGEGT.

The chain employs TRBV6-2 or TRBV6-3 and TRBJ2-6; TRBD1 or TRBD2 may be the D gene (6 bases each). This clonotype was sampled from a woman under 30 with alopecia areata. Some clones in this sample may be carry-over from other donors' samples. This specimen was whole blood, taken in connection with sensitization to the hapten diphenylcyclopropenone (DPC). CDR3 loop: CASSLQRGPFSGANVLTF. The CDR3 DNA reads TGTGCCAGCAGTTTGCAACGGGGGCCATTCTCTGGGGCCAACGTCCTGACTTTC.